This T cell receptor beta chain was identified in a study of OX40 agonist ivuxolimab in advanced cancers. Repertoires were generated with immunoSEQ multiplex PCR, while TCRdb's copy carries only in-frame clones and drops some. The sample yields more than 25,000 clones, 80% to 95% seen once. CDR3 length equals 16 residues. Germline V lookup: CDR1 SGHRS, CDR2 YFSETQ. J gave up 8 bases and V 3 bases, and 13 bases lay outside the gene matches. V is TRBV5-1 and J is TRBJ1-4; 7 bases fit TRBD1. The sequenced sample was CD4+ or CD8+ T cells sorted from blood, obtained in a trial of the OX40 agonist ivuxolimab. The sequence derives from an adult with an advanced solid tumor such as melanoma, head and neck, liver or kidney cancer. CDR3 DNA: TGCGCCAGCAGCTCAAGGCCACAGGGGACGGGAGAAAAACTGTTTTTT. Its translation: CASSSRPQGTGEKLFF.